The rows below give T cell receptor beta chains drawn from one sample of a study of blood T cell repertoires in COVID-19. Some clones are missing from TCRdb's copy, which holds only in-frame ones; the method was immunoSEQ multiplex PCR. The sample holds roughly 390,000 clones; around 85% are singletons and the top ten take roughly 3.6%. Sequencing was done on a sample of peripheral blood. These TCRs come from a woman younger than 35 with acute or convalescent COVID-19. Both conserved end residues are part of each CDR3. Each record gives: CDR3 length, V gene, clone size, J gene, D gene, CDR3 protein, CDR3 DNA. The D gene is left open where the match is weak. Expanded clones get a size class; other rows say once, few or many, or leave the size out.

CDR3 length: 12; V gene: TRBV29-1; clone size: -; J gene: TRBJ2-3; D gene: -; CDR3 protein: CSVDGRTDTQYF; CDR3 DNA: TGCAGCGTGGACGGGAGAACAGATACGCAGTATTTT
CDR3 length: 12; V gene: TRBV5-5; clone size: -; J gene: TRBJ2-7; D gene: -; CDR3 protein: CASSLLLYEQYF; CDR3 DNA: TGTGCCAGCAGCTTGCTTCTCTACGAGCAGTACTTC
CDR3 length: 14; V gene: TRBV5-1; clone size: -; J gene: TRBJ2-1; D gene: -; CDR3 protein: CASSFRTRYNEQFF; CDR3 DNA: TGCGCCAGCAGCTTTCGGACAAGGTACAATGAGCAGTTCTTC
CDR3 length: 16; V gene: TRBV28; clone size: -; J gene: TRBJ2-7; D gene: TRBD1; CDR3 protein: CASSSPGNRGSYEQYF; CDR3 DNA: TGTGCCAGCAGTTCCCCCGGTAACAGGGGGTCCTACGAGCAGTACTTC
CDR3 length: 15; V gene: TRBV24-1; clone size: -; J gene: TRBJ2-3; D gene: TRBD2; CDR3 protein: CATSDLTSGTDTQYF; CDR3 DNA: TGTGCCACCAGTGATTTGACTAGCGGCACAGATACGCAGTATTTT
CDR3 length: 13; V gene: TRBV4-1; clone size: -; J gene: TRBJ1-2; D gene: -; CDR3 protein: CASSHRDIKGYTF; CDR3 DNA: TGCGCCAGCAGCCATCGGGACATTAAAGGCTACACCTTC
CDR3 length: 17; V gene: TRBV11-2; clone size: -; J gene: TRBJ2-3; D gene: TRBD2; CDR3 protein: CASSSRLAGDFTDTQYF; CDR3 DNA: TGTGCCAGCAGCTCTCGACTAGCGGGGGACTTCACAGATACGCAGTATTTT
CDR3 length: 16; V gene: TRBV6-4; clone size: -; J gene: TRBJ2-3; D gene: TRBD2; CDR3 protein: CASSDYPSGSTDTQYF; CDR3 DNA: TGTGCCAGCAGTGACTATCCTAGCGGATCCACAGATACGCAGTATTTT
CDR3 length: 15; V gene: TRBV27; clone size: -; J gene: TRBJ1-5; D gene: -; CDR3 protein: CASSLVGTALTPQHF; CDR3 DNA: TGTGCCAGCAGTTTAGTTGGTACAGCCCTAACGCCCCAGCATTTT
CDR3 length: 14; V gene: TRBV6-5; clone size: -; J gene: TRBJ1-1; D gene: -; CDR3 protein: CASSYPGNGAEAFF; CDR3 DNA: TGTGCCAGCAGTTACCCAGGGAATGGCGCTGAAGCTTTCTTT
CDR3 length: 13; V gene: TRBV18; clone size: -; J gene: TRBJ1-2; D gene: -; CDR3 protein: CASSPPSEGGYTF; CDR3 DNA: TGTGCCAGCTCACCCCCATCGGAGGGTGGCTACACCTTC
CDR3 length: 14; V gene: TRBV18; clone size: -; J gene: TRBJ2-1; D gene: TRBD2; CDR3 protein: CASSWTSADNEQFF; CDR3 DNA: TGTGCCAGCTCATGGACTAGTGCCGACAATGAGCAGTTCTTC
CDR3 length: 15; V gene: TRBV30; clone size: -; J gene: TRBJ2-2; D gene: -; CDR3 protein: CAWRKVGENTGELFF; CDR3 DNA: TGTGCCTGGAGAAAGGTCGGGGAGAACACCGGGGAGCTGTTTTTT
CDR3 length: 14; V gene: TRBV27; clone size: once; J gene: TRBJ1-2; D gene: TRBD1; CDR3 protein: CASSTRDSNYGYTF; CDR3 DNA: TGTGCCAGCAGTACTCGGGACAGCAACTATGGCTACACCTTC
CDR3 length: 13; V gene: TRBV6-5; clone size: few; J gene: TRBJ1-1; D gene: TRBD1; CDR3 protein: CASRRGTGTEAFF; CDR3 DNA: TGTGCCAGTAGAAGAGGGACAGGAACTGAAGCTTTCTTT
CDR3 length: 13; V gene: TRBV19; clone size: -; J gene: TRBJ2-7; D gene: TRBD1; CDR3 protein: CASRDRVSYEQYF; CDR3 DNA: TGTGCCTCCCGGGACAGGGTATCCTACGAGCAGTACTTC
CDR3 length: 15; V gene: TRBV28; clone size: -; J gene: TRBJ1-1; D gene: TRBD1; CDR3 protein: CASSFRRQGNTEAFF; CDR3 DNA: TGTGCCAGCAGTTTCCGACGACAGGGGAACACTGAAGCTTTCTTT
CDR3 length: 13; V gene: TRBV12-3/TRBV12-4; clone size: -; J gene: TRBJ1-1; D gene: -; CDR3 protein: CASRHQVDTEAFF; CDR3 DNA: TGTGCCAGCAGACACCAGGTCGACACTGAAGCTTTCTTT
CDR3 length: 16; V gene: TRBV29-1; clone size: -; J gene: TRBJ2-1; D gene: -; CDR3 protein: CSVNSPGISSYNEQFF; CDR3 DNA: TGCAGCGTTAATAGCCCAGGGATTAGCTCCTACAATGAGCAGTTCTTC
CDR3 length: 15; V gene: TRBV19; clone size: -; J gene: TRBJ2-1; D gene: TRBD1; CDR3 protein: CASSLGTVTYNEQFF; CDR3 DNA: TGTGCCAGTAGTCTCGGGACAGTTACCTACAATGAGCAGTTCTTC
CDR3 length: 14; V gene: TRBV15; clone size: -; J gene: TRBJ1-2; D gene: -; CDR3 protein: CATSSLQGFVGYTF; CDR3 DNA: TGTGCCACCAGCAGTCTTCAGGGATTCGTCGGCTACACCTTC
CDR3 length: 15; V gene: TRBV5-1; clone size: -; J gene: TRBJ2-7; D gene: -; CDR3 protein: CASTSSSESSYEQYF; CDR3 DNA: TGCGCCAGCACCTCCAGTAGCGAGTCCTCCTACGAGCAGTACTTC
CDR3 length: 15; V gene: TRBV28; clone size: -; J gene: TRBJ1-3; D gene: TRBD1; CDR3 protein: CASRPQGASGNTIYF; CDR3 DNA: TGTGCCAGCAGGCCTCAGGGGGCCTCTGGAAACACCATATATTTT
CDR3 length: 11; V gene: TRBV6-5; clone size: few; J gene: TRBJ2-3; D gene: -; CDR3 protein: CASGRANLLYF; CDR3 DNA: TGTGCCAGCGGGCGGGCCAATCTTCTGTATTTT
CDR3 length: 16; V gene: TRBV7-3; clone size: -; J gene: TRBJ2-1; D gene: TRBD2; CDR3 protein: CASSSIAGGLRNEQFF; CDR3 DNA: TGTGCCAGCAGCTCCATAGCGGGGGGGCTACGGAATGAGCAGTTCTTC
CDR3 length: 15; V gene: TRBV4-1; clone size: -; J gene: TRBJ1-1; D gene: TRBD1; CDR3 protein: CASSQERDRVTEAFF; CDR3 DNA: TGCGCCAGCAGCCAAGAGAGGGACAGGGTGACTGAAGCTTTCTTT
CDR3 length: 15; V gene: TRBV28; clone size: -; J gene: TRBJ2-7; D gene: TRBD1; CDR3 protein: CASSSPGQARYEQYF; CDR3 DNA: TGTGCCAGCAGTTCCCCCGGACAGGCACGATACGAGCAGTACTTC
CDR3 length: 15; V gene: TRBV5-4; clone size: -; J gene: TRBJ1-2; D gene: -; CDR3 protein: CASSPTRGLHYGYTF; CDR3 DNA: TGTGCCAGCAGCCCAACTCGGGGGTTGCACTATGGCTACACCTTC
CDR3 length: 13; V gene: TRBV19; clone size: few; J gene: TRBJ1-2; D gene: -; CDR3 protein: CASWYQGAYGYTF; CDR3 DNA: TGTGCCAGTTGGTATCAGGGCGCTTATGGCTACACCTTC
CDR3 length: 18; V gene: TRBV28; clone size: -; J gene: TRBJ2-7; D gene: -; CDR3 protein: CASSYAIGTARGIHEQYF; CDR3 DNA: TGTGCCAGCAGTTACGCCATTGGGACAGCCCGGGGGATCCACGAGCAGTACTTC
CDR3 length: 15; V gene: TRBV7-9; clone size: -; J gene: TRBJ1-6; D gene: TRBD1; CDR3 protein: CASSASGTDNSPLHF; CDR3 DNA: TGTGCCAGCAGCGCTTCCGGGACAGATAATTCACCCCTCCACTTT
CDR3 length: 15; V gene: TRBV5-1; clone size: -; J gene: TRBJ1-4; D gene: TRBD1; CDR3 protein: CASSPDRGPNEKLFF; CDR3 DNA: TGCGCCAGCAGCCCGGACAGGGGGCCTAATGAAAAACTGTTTTTT
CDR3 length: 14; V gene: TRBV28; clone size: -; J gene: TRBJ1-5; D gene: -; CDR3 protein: CASSFERVFQPQHF; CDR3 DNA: TGTGCCAGCAGTTTTGAGAGGGTATTTCAGCCCCAGCATTTT
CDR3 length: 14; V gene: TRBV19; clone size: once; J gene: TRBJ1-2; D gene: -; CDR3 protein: CATSTGSATDGYTF; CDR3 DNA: TGTGCCACCTCAACAGGGTCGGCGACTGATGGCTACACCTTC
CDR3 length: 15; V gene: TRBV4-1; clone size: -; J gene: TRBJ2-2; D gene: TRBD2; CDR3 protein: CASSITWGGSGELFF; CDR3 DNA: TGCGCCAGCTCAATCACGTGGGGGGGATCCGGGGAGCTGTTTTTT
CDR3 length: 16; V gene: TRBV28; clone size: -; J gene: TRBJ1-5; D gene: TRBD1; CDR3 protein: CASSWVPRTGPKPQHF; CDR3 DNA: TGTGCCAGCAGTTGGGTCCCTCGGACAGGGCCAAAGCCCCAGCATTTT
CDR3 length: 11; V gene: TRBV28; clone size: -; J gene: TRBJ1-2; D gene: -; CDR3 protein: CAVGAAYGYTF; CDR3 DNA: TGTGCCGTAGGGGCGGCCTATGGCTACACCTTC
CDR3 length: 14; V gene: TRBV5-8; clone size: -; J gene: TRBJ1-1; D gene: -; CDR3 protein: CASSPAGVSTEAFF; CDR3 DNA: TGTGCCAGCAGCCCGGCAGGGGTAAGCACTGAAGCTTTCTTT
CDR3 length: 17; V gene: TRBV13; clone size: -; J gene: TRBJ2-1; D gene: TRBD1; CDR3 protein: CASSSFPGTGVGNEQFF; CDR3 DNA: TGTGCCAGCAGCTCCTTCCCAGGGACAGGGGTCGGGAATGAGCAGTTCTTC
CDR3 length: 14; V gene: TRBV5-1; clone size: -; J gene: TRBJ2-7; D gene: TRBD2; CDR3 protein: CASSVTSGSYEQYF; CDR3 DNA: TGCGCCAGCAGCGTCACTAGCGGCTCCTACGAGCAGTACTTC
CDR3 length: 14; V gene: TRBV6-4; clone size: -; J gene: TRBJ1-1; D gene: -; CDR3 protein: CASRRGGADTEAFF; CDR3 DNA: TGTGCCAGCAGACGAGGGGGGGCCGACACTGAAGCTTTCTTT
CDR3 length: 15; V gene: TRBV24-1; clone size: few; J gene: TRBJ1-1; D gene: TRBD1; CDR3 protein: CATAPRQGMNTEAFF; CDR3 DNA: TGTGCCACCGCTCCGAGACAGGGAATGAACACTGAAGCTTTCTTT
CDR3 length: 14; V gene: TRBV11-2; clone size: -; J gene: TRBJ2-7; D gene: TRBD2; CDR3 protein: CASSLRGVNYEQYF; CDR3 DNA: TGTGCCAGCAGCTTACGGGGGGTGAACTACGAGCAGTACTTC
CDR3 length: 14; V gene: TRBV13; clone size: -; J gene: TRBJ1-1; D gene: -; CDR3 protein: CASSPRGGNTEAFF; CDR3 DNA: TGTGCCAGCAGCCCGAGGGGGGGTAACACTGAAGCTTTCTTT
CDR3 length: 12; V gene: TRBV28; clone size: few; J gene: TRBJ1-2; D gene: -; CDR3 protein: CASRRTGGGYTF; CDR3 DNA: TGTGCCAGCAGACGAACAGGCGGAGGCTACACCTTC
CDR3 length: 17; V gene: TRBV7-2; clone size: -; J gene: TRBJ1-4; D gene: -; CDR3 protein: CASSLMRGAGQNEKLFF; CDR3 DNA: TGTGCCAGCAGCTTAATGCGTGGGGCAGGGCAGAATGAAAAACTGTTTTTT
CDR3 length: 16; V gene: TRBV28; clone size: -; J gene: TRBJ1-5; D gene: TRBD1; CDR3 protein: CASRADQGAMDQPQHF; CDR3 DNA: TGTGCCAGCAGGGCAGACCAGGGGGCGATGGATCAGCCCCAGCATTTT
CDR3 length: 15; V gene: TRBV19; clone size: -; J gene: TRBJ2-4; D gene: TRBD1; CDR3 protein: CASASGTGDVVIQYF; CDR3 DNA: TGTGCCAGTGCCTCCGGGACAGGGGATGTGGTCATTCAGTACTTC
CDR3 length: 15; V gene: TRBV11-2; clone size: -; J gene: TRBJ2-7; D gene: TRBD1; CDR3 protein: CASSAWDRDTDEQYF; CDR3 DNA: TGTGCCAGCAGCGCCTGGGACAGGGATACGGACGAGCAGTACTTC
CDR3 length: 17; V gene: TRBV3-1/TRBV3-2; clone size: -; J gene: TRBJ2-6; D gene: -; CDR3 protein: CASSPLDSNSGANVLTF; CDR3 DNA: TGTGCCAGCAGCCCCCTTGACAGTAACTCTGGGGCCAACGTCCTGACTTTC
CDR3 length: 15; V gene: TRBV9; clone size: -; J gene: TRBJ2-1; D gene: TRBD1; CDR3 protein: CASSDMTGVLNEQFF; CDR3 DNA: TGTGCCAGCAGCGACATGACAGGGGTACTCAATGAGCAGTTCTTC
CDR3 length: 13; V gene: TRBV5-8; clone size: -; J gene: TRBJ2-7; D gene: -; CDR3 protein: CASSMTLSYEQYF; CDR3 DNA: TGTGCCAGCAGCATGACACTCTCCTACGAGCAGTACTTC
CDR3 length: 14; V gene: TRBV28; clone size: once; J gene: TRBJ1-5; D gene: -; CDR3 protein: CASSLGGSNQPQHF; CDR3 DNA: TGTGCCAGCAGTTTAGGCGGGAGCAATCAGCCCCAGCATTTT